The 21 T cell receptor beta chains given below trace back to one sample, sequenced in a study of early T cells in non-severe SARS-CoV-2 infection. MiXCR, applied by TCRdb to the 5' RACE reads, yields one record per CDR3 protein. The sample contains approximately 30,000 distinct CDR3 sequences, 4.7% of which appear only once. Specimen: whole blood. Receptors were obtained from an adult who was a healthcare worker with PCR-confirmed SARS-CoV-2 infection or an uninfected control (not recorded which).

This clonotype has a handful of counts. This rearrangement joins TRBV19 to TRBJ2-3; 11 bases align to TRBD2. Germline CDR1 is LNHDA and CDR2 is SQIVND (reference sequence). The CDR3 extends over 17 amino acids. Losses at the gene ends were 7 bases for V and 3 bases for J; bases not matched to a gene: 12. CDR3 protein: CASNKMGLAALTDTQYF. The DNA of the CDR3 is TGTGCCAGTAACAAGATGGGACTAGCGGCGCTAACAGATACGCAGTATTTT.

Ten or more counts support this clonotype. J is TRBJ2-4 and V is TRBV18, with a possible D match to TRBD1 (7 bases). CDR3 length: 14 amino acids. Germline CDR1 is KGHSH and CDR2 is LQKENI. V lost 3 bases and J lost 8, with 14 bases in between. CDR3 region: CASSPLDREDIQYF. The CDR3 DNA sequence: TGTGCCAGCTCACCCCTCGACAGGGAGGACATTCAGTACTTC.

This clonotype occurred many times. The DNA of the CDR3 is TGTGCCAGCAGCCAGACAGCACGGACTGAAGCTTTCTTT. Encoded protein: CASSQTARTEAFF. The chain couples TRBV3-1 to TRBJ1-1, with D perhaps matching TRBD1 (5 bases). CDR1 and CDR2 (germline): LGHDT, YNNKEL (reference sequence). The V and J ends lost 3 bases and 5 bases respectively, with 10 bases between them. This CDR3 is 13 amino acids long.

This clonotype was observed a few times. This rearrangement joins TRBV7-3 to TRBJ2-1; 7 bases are shared with TRBD1. The CDR3 extends over 15 amino acids. CDR1 and CDR2 (germline): SGHTA, FQGTGA. J lost 4 bases, V lost 3 bases, and 6 bases had no gene match. CDR3 sequence: CASSFRPGGYNEQFF. The CDR3 coding sequence is TGTGCCAGCAGCTTTCGGCCAGGGGGTTACAATGAGCAGTTCTTC.

This clonotype has a handful of counts. This chain uses TRBV11-2 with TRBJ2-7, with D maybe TRBD1 (5 bases). The CDR3 sequence is 15 residues long. In germline, CDR1 is SGHAT, CDR2 FQNNGV. The ends were cut back, 0 bases at V and 5 bases at J, with 14 bases in the middle. The CDR3, as DNA: TGTGCCAGCAGCTTAGACAGGGATTGGCTCGACGAGCAGTACTTC. Its protein product is CASSLDRDWLDEQYF. Drawing the rest from reference TRBV11-2 and TRBJ2-7, the complete variable domain is EAGVAQSPRYKIIEKRQSVAFWCNPISGHATLYWYQQILGQGPKLLIQFQNNGVVDDSQLPKDRFSAERLKGVDSTLKIQPAKLEDSAVYLCASSLDRDWLDEQYFGPGTRLTVT.

This clonotype has at least ten counts. The chain joins TRBV20-1 to TRBJ2-1; D call uncertain. The length of the CDR3 is 11 residues. Germline-derived CDR1 and CDR2 are DFQATT and SNEGSKA (reference sequence). Written as DNA, the CDR3 is TGCAGGCGCGGAGATCTTCATGAGCAGTTCTTC. Translated: CRRGDLHEQFF.

The rearrangement joins TRBV5-1 to TRBJ2-5; D gene unclear. Germline V gene data show CDR1 as SGHRS and CDR2 as YFSETQ. The V and J ends lost 4 bases and 2 bases respectively, with 9 bases between them. The CDR3 consists of 13 residues. CDR3 bases: TGCGCCAGCAGCGGGAAGGCTCAAGAGACCCAGTACTTC. This encodes CASSGKAQETQYF.

This clonotype has a count of ten or more. This chain connects TRBV30 to TRBJ2-3; 7 bases match TRBD1. V lost 5 bases and J lost 0; bases outside the gene matches: 2. Per germline, CDR1 GTSNPN and CDR2 SVGIG (reference sequence). This CDR3 comprises 13 residues. The CDR3 coding sequence is TGTGCCTGGGGACAGGCTAGCACAGATACGCAGTATTTT. It is translated as CAWGQASTDTQYF.

This clonotype showed up many times. V is TRBV18 and J is TRBJ1-2; TRBD1 matches at 8 bases. Germline CDR1 and CDR2: KGHSH and LQKENI. The V and J ends lost 5 bases and 3 bases, in that order; junction bases with no gene match: 8. CDR3 length equals 15 residues. The CDR3 protein is CASSARIQGDYGYTF. In DNA form, the CDR3 reads TGTGCCAGCTCAGCAAGAATACAGGGGGACTATGGCTACACCTTC.

The chain is built from TRBV12-3 or TRBV12-4 and TRBJ2-7; D could derive from TRBD1 or TRBD2 (6 bases each). Trimming removed 4 bases from V and 6 bases from J, with 19 bases in between. CDR3 length: 15 residues. CDR3 DNA sequence: TGTGCCAGCAGTTCTCGTTCTGGGGGGCTTATCGAGCAGTACTTC. Translating gives CASSSRSGGLIEQYF.

There are a few counts of this clonotype. The chain combines TRBV27 with TRBJ2-3; tentative D call: TRBD1 (6 bases). The CDR3 runs to 16 residues. V gave up 3 bases and J gave up 3 bases, with 16 bases separating them. From germline, CDR1 is MNHEY and CDR2 SMNVEV (reference sequence). The CDR3 spells CASSFRAGVRTDTQYF. The DNA for the CDR3 is TGTGCCAGCAGTTTTCGGGCAGGGGTTCGGACAGATACGCAGTATTTT.

This clonotype showed up many times. The rearrangement uses TRBV7-8 and TRBJ2-1, with a weak D call TRBD2 (6 bases). This CDR3 spans 15 amino acids. V was trimmed by 5 bases and J by 2 bases, leaving 13 bases between them. Per the germline V gene, CDR1 is SGHVS and CDR2 is FQNEAQ. The CDR3 reads CASSHKEGPYNEQFF. The CDR3 DNA sequence: TGTGCCAGCAGCCATAAGGAGGGACCCTACAATGAGCAGTTCTTC.

This clonotype was detected many times. The rearrangement links TRBV7-2 to TRBJ2-7; D remains ambiguous. V was clipped by 3 bases and J by 7 bases, with 13 bases between them. Germline CDR1 reads SGHTA; CDR2 reads FQGNSA. This CDR3 comprises 13 residues. Here the CDR3 reads CASSLNLLGEQYF. Here the CDR3 DNA reads TGTGCCAGCAGCTTGAACCTTCTCGGGGAGCAGTACTTC.

This clonotype was observed many times. This rearrangement joins TRBV30 to TRBJ2-7; D not resolved. The V gene lost 8 bases and the J gene lost 0 bases, with 17 bases spanning the gap. CDR1 and CDR2 (germline): GTSNPN, SVGIG (reference sequence). The CDR3 is 14 amino acids. CDR3 sequence (DNA): TGTGCCACCCGTATGGCCGGACGCTCCTACGAGCAGTACTTC. Translating it yields CATRMAGRSYEQYF.

This clonotype was recorded at least ten times. The chain couples TRBV21-1 to TRBJ1-1. TRBV21-1 is designated a pseudogene. CDR3 size: 9 residues. The CDR3 spells CPRRTEAFF. Here the CDR3 DNA reads TGTCCCCGTCGGACTGAAGCTTTCTTT.

In its sample, this clonotype was seen many times. The chain employs TRBV6-1 and TRBJ2-6, with 7 bases identical to TRBD1. The CDR3 extends over 15 amino acids. J was trimmed by 2 bases and V by 6 bases; bases with no gene match: 4. Germline V CDR1 and CDR2: MNHNS, SASEGT. The chain's CDR3 is CASRATGAGANVLTF. CDR3 nucleotides: TGTGCCAGCAGGGCTACAGGGGCTGGGGCCAACGTCCTGACTTTC.

This clonotype was picked up many times. The rearrangement links TRBV4-3 to TRBJ2-7; D is undetermined. The V gene's germline CDR1 is LGHNA and CDR2 YSLEER. Trimming removed 4 bases at V and 1 base at J, with 11 bases between. The CDR3 has 14 amino acids. The CDR3, as DNA: TGCGCCAGCAGCCGTGGGCTGCCATCCTACGAGCAGTACTTC. Amino acid sequence: CASSRGLPSYEQYF.

In its sample, this clonotype was seen many times. The chain recombines TRBV13 with TRBJ1-3, with D perhaps matching TRBD1 (5 bases). Germline V gives CDR1 PRHDT, CDR2 FYEKMQ (reference sequence). Trimming took off 1 base at V and 2 bases at J, with 6 bases between the two ends. The CDR3 has 14 residues. The CDR3 here is CASSLEQAGNTIYF. The CDR3 DNA follows: TGTGCCAGCAGCTTAGAACAGGCTGGAAACACCATATATTTT.

This clonotype was recorded at least ten times. The gene calls are TRBV12-3 or TRBV12-4 and TRBJ2-7; possible D gene TRBD1, 6 bases. The V end was cut by 7 bases, the J end by 0 bases, with 16 bases between. This CDR3 contains 15 residues. The CDR3 reads CASISNRDDSYEQYF. The DNA of the CDR3 is TGTGCCAGCATTTCGAACAGGGACGACTCCTACGAGCAGTACTTC.

The table lists this clonotype with many counts. J is TRBJ1-1 and V is TRBV12-3 or TRBV12-4; TRBD1 might be the D (6 bases). This CDR3 comprises 15 residues. Trimming took off 6 bases at V and 0 bases at J, with 14 bases between the two ends. The CDR3 protein is CASSPRQDMNTEAFF. CDR3 in DNA: TGTGCCAGCAGCCCACGACAGGACATGAACACTGAAGCTTTCTTT.

The table lists this clonotype with many counts. The CDR3 reads CASTNRDRTYEQYF. The CDR3 nucleotides are TGTGCCAGCACCAACCGGGACAGAACCTACGAGCAGTACTTC. V is TRBV6-2 or TRBV6-3 and J is TRBJ2-7, with 7 positions matching TRBD1. The CDR3 spans 14 residues. Germline CDR1 and CDR2: MNHEY and SVGEGT. V was pared by 7 bases and J by 2 bases, with 8 bases of the junction left unmatched.